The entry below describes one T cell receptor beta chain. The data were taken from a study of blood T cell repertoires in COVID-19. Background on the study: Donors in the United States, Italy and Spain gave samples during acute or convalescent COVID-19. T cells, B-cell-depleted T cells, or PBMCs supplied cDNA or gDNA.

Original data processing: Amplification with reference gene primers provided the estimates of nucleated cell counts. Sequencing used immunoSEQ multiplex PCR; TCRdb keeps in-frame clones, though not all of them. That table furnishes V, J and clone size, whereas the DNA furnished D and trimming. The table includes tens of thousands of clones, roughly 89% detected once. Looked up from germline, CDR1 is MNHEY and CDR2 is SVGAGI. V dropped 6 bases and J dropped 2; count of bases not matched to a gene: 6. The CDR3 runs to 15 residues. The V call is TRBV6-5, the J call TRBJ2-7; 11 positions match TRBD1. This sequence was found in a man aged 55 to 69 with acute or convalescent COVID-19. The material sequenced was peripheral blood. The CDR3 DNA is TGTGCCAGCAGACGCGGGACAGGGGGTGCCTACGAGCAGTACTTC. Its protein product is CASRRGTGGAYEQYF.